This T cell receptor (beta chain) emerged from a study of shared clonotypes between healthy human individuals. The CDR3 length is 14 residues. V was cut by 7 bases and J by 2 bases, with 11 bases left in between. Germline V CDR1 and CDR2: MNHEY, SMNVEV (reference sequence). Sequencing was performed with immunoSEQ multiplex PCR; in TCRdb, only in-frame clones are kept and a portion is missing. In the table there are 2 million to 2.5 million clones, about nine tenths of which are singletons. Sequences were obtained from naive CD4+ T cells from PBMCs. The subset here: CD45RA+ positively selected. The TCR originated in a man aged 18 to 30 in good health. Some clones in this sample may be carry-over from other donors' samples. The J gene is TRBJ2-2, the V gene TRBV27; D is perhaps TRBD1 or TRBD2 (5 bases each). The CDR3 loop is CASKDWTNTGELFF. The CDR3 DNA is TGTGCCAGCAAGGACTGGACAAACACCGGGGAGCTGTTTTTT.